This T cell receptor (beta chain) appears in the sequencing data of a study of shared clonotypes between healthy human individuals (dated by TCRdb to the early 2020s). General notes on the study: The cohort comprised a couple of women and a few men aged 18 to 49 years. To estimate repertoire size and how much clonotype sharing occurs between individuals, the study deeply sequenced the blood TCR repertoires of about five healthy adults. Per donor, leukapheresis produced somewhere between about 0.8 and 9 billion PBMCs. To increase sequencing depth and limit assay-specific biases, different laboratories used diverse techniques to prepare libraries and sequence TCR repertoires. For each donor, CD4 naive and CD4 memory were each given three plates, CD8 naive was given two plates, and CD8 memory was given one plate. The full study reports these points: Across four donors, 4.5% to 6.5% of naive CD4, roughly 3.5% of naive CD8, approximately 2.5% of memory CD4, and about 0.44% of memory CD8 clonotypes were shared. Compared with non-shared clonotypes, the clonotypes found in all four sorted-subset donors had higher generation probabilities. Pairwise subsampling led to the expectation that sequencing depth would affect the degree of clonotype sharing among donors. Because the study included only a small number of donors, the genetic and exposure-history diversity represented was limited. Rarefaction of sorted-subset datasets indicated incomplete sequencing despite the large sequencing depth. Only blood was sampled, and tissue TCR repertoires likely differ from those in blood. Larger estimated clonotype richness was generally found for naive subsets than for memory subsets.

TCR CDR3 regions were amplified from genomic DNA by multiplex PCR using the deep immunoSEQ assay. Extracted genomic DNA from each cell subset was distributed evenly across all wells of several immunoSEQ 96-well plates, and each plate was treated as a replicate. For sorted subsets, each replicate PCR was loaded with 200 to 250 ng genomic DNA, equivalent to about 30,000 T cell genomes. Purified libraries were quantified with a Qubit 3.0 fluorometer, sized on a Bioanalyzer 2100, and re-quantified with the KAPA Library Quantification kit. Every immunoSEQ 96-well plate was sequenced on a dedicated single-read 150-cycle Illumina NextSeq 550 flow cell. The study's own analysis went as follows. Because the immunoSEQ output held only junctional sequences and lacked quality scores, the filtering could not match the filtering applied to full-length reads. Sequences were annotated with PyIR, a Python wrapper for IgBLAST v1.9, and V/J genes and CDR3 were assigned using IMGT germline references. Reads were filtered out if the reads had weak V/J assignments (E-value above 1e-6), no CDR3, stop codons, out-of-frame junctions, or ambiguous translated residues. V3J clonotypes were defined as sequences sharing the same inferred V gene, J gene, and CDR3 amino acid sequence. The percentage overlap between two repertoires was calculated by dividing the number of shared unique clonotypes by the size of the smaller repertoire. RTK rarefaction, the Chao1 estimator, and Recon v2.1 estimates of unobserved clonotypes were used to assess repertoire richness. OLGA was used to compute generation probabilities for all TCRbeta clonotypes that the gDNA method yielded from four donors. TCRdb took over this immuneACCESS table, retaining in-frame rearrangements with V and J assigned. Such tables are incomplete; in checked studies, under half of the missing clones stem from an unresolved V gene, and the remainder is unexplained. V and J calls and clone size follow that table, whereas D and trimming were derived from the DNA. Present in this sample are 550,000 to 800,000 clones, around 90% of which were seen just once. Jointly, the top ten make up about 34% of the sample.

A word on this clone: Its antigen has not been determined. Base qualities are not at hand, and no much larger clone is one base apart.

The CDR3 numbers 15 residues from cysteine through phenylalanine. Only the CDR3 part of the read is kept: 45 bases, read in frame from the first base. V trim: 6 bases; J trim: 3 bases; unmatched bases: 7. The CDR1 and CDR2 encoded by the germline V gene are MNHNS and SASEGT. Healthy HIV-negative adults with no recently reported acute infections or vaccinations were included as donors. Only Caucasian adults living in Nashville, Tennessee, USA were represented among the donors. CD8 memory samples consisted of magnetically selected CD45RO+ cells combined with CCR7-negative CD45RA+ effector memory (TemRA) cells. Blood was collected by leukapheresis, and PBMCs were isolated by Ficoll-Histopaque density gradient centrifugation and then cryopreserved in liquid nitrogen vapor phase. Analytical flow cytometry was used to check the purity and quantity of every magnetically sorted T cell population. From each sorted fraction, genomic DNA was isolated and quantified by UV absorbance on a Nanodrop 2000c.

Sequencing was carried out using memory CD8+ T cells from PBMCs. In light of the paper, this sample's cell subset or site label describes: CD45RO+ cells pooled with CCR7-negative TemRA cells. This TCR came from a man aged 18 to 35 in good health. Some clones in this sample may be carry-over from other donors' samples. Recombination linked TRBV6-1 to TRBJ2-1; TRBD2 agrees with 8 junctional bases. The DNA sequence follows: TGTGCCAGCAGCCCGGGACTAGGTTTCTACAATGAGCAGTTCTTC. The resulting protein is CASSPGLGFYNEQFF.